This paragraph covers one T cell receptor (beta chain) sequence. The record originates from a study of Graves' ophthalmopathy and Graves' hyperthyroidism. The CDR3 consists of 14 residues. The ends lost 5 bases at V and 3 bases at J; junction bases unmatched: 5. Germline V CDR1 and CDR2: SEHNR, FQNEAQ (reference sequence). TCR beta CDR3 regions were amplified from RNA transcripts. First-round RT-PCR relied on HTBI primers, and a second-round multiplex PCR came next. Using its own MiXCR run on the multiplex PCR reads, TCRdb lists one record per CDR3 protein. The repertoire holds 740,000 or so distinct CDR3 sequences, with 40% as singletons.

The sequenced sample consisted of peripheral blood. This TCR came from an adult man with Graves' ophthalmopathy. The V and J genes are TRBV7-9 and TRBJ2-5; TRBD2 aligns across 8 bases. Here the CDR3 reads CASSPGTSKETQYF. The CDR3 DNA reads TGTGCCAGCAGCCCGGGGACTAGTAAAGAGACCCAGTACTTC.